What follows are 8 T cell receptor beta chains derived from one specimen sequenced in a study of molecular identifiers for immune sequencing clone quantification. TCRdb analysed the PCR reads with MiXCR anew, one entry per CDR3 protein. Of under 600,000 distinct CDR3 sequences listed, under 30% are singletons. The sample consisted of naive CD8+ T cells from blood, with Jurkat cell RNA spiked in. Subset meaning: FACS-sorted CD8+CD4-CCR7+CD45RA+ naive T cells. All receptors derive from a human donor in good health. Some libraries in this study had Jurkat cell RNA spiked in.

As to this clonotype: The final CDR3 position lacks the conserved phenylalanine or tryptophan, pointing to a likely read error. The chain joins TRBV23-1 to TRBJ2-2, with TRBD2 matching 9 bases. TRBV23-1 is known as an ORF, though its function is uncertain. The CDR3 contains 19 residues. The V and J ends lost 0 bases and 5 bases, in that order; junction bases with no gene match: 13. The CDR3 loop reads CASSQSSSAGGRCTGELFS. The CDR3 DNA is TGCGCCAGCAGTCAATCATCCTCGGCGGGGGGGCGGTGTACCGGGGAGCTGTTTTCT.

Points on this clonotype: It is likely a read error: a sequence one base away is far more abundant. The V and J genes are TRBV13 and TRBJ2-5, with D unclear. The CDR3 is 11 residues long. Per the germline V gene, CDR1 is PRHDT and CDR2 is FYEKMQ (reference sequence). The CDR3 sequence is CASNLGVTQYF. CDR3 coding DNA: TGTGCCAGCAACTTAGGAGTGACCCAGTACTTC.

This clonotype was seen a few times. This sequence joins TRBV4-3 and TRBJ1-6, with D unresolved. Trimming pared 1 base from V and 1 base from J, leaving 11 bases between. The CDR3 has 17 amino acids. Germline V gene sequence: CDR1 LGHNA, CDR2 YSLEER. CDR3 sequence reads: CASSQGAEGSYNSPLHF. In DNA, the CDR3 is TGCGCCAGCAGCCAAGGGGCAGAGGGATCCTATAATTCACCCCTCCACTTT.

Many counts were recorded for this clonotype. This chain links TRBV7-2 with TRBJ2-7; TRBD1 aligns across 8 bases. Germline CDR1 and CDR2: SGHTA and FQGNSA. This CDR3 is 18 amino acids long. The trim removed 3 bases at V and 4 bases at J, leaving 17 bases unmatched. This CDR3 reads CASSFPKDRGSVLYEQYF. The DNA of the CDR3 is TGTGCCAGCAGCTTCCCCAAAGACAGGGGCTCTGTGTTATACGAGCAGTACTTC.

This clonotype has only a few counts. This sequence joins TRBV12-3 or TRBV12-4 and TRBJ1-1, with 10 positions matching TRBD1. This CDR3 has 13 amino acids. Trimming at V came to 5 bases and at J to 8 bases, leaving 5 bases not matched to a gene. Here the CDR3 reads CASSLGTGDEAFF. The DNA for the CDR3 is TGTGCCAGCAGTCTCGGGACAGGGGACGAAGCTTTCTTT.

This clonotype was detected a few times. The chain is built from TRBV4-2 and TRBJ2-7; 10 bases line up with TRBD2. The CDR3 is 15 amino acids. After removal of 3 bases from V and 4 bases from J, the junction contained 6 bases not matched to a gene. Germline V CDR1 and CDR2: LGHNA, YNFKEQ. In DNA, the CDR3 is TGTGCCAGCAGCCAGCCCGGGACTAGCGCTTACGAGCAGTACTTC. This gives the protein CASSQPGTSAYEQYF.

As concerns this clonotype: A single base separates this from a much larger clone, so it may be a read error. The chain joins TRBV9 to TRBJ2-7; no clear D. There are 15 residues in the CDR3. Germline-derived CDR1 and CDR2 are SGDLS and YYNGEE. V lost 1 base and J lost 6, with 17 bases in between. The CDR3 region has the DNA TGTGCCAGCAGCGTAAGCGAGGCCCCGGCCTGCGAGCAGTACTTC. The encoded protein is CASSVSEAPACEQYF.

This clonotype showed up just a few times. V usage is TRBV14 and J usage is TRBJ1-1, with 8 bases lining up with TRBD1. The CDR3 consists of 14 residues. Germline loops: CDR1 SGHDN, CDR2 FVKESK. Trimming cost V 6 bases and J 6 bases; bases outside gene matches: 9. CDR3 sequence reads: CASSPTGGKSEAFF. DNA of the CDR3: TGTGCCAGCAGTCCCACAGGGGGTAAGTCTGAAGCTTTCTTT.